Below, 4 T cell receptor beta chains from the same sample are listed, as sequenced in a study of T cell responses to AZD1222 COVID-19 vaccine. Sequencing was performed with immunoSEQ multiplex PCR; in TCRdb, only in-frame clones are kept and a portion is missing. The data hold roughly 100,000 clones, with approximately 84% observed a single time. The specimen comprised peripheral blood, sampled on day 0 of AZD1222 vaccination. These receptors were taken from an adult in good health.

This clone was counted once. The chain carries TRBV5-4 and TRBJ1-5, with D possibly matching TRBD1 (6 bases). This CDR3 spans 17 amino acids. The germline CDR1 and CDR2 sequences are SGHNT and YYREEE (reference sequence). V shed 4 bases and J shed 0 bases, with 17 bases lying between them. CDR3 sequence: CASSPTYGTNSNQPQHF. The CDR3 DNA reads as TGTGCCAGCAGCCCCACCTACGGGACAAATAGCAATCAGCCCCAGCATTTT.

Here the CDR3 reads CASSSDGFSLHF. CDR3 bases: TGTGCCAGCAGCTCGGACGGCTTTTCCCTCCACTTT. The chain joins TRBV6-5 to TRBJ1-6; no clear D. Trimming shortened V by 6 bases and J by 14 bases, and 14 bases separated the two germline ends. Germline CDR1 MNHEY, CDR2 SVGAGI. The CDR3 covers 12 residues.

The rearrangement uses TRBV6-5 and TRBJ2-1; the D is unclear. The CDR3 consists of 13 residues. Germline V gives CDR1 MNHEY, CDR2 SVGAGI. Trimming removed 5 bases from V and 2 bases from J, with 7 bases in between. The CDR3 sequence: CASSMGPYNEQFF. CDR3 bases: TGTGCCAGCAGTATGGGTCCCTACAATGAGCAGTTCTTC.

This sequence joins TRBV6-5 and TRBJ1-1; D uncertain. Trimming removed 7 bases from V and 11 bases from J, with 20 bases in between. The CDR3 covers 13 residues. Per germline, CDR1 MNHEY and CDR2 SVGAGI. CDR3: CASTSGWGVGAFF. CDR3 nucleotide sequence: TGTGCCAGCACCAGCGGGTGGGGAGTTGGGGCTTTCTTT.